Presented here are 31 T cell receptor beta chains from one specimen sequenced in a study of CD8 T cells in ankylosing spondylitis. TCRdb re-called the 5' RACE reads through MiXCR, storing one row per CDR3 protein. The table includes more than 650,000 distinct CDR3 sequences, about 11% detected once. Antigen specificity for these receptors is unknown. Points from the study as a whole: Ankylosing spondylitis blood appeared to be characterized by a TCR beta motif of under 10 highly homologous variants.

Sample: blood, either unsorted or a sorted T cell fraction (not recorded which). These receptor sequences come from a male donor with ankylosing spondylitis.

The V call is TRBV27, the J call TRBJ2-1; D call uncertain. The CDR3 loop spans 14 amino acids. The V and J ends lost 3 bases and 0 bases respectively, with 6 bases between them. Germline CDR1 and CDR2: MNHEY and SMNVEV (reference sequence). In nucleotides, the CDR3 is TGTGCCAGCAGTTTCCCAAACTCCTACAATGAGCAGTTCTTC. Translated: CASSFPNSYNEQFF.

This clonotype appeared many times. The genes are TRBV7-2 and TRBJ2-7; D assignment may be TRBD1 or TRBD2 (5 bases each). The germline V gene encodes CDR1 SGHTA and CDR2 FQGNSA. The germline V and J ends were trimmed by 4 bases and 2 bases, with 15 bases remaining between them. This CDR3 is built from 15 residues. The CDR3 DNA follows: TGTGCCAGCAGCTGGACGGGGACCTTCCCCTACGAGCAGTACTTC. It encodes CASSWTGTFPYEQYF.

At least ten counts were recorded for this clonotype. The chain joins TRBV20-1 to TRBJ1-4; 8 bases map to TRBD1. V trimming: 3 bases; J trimming: 7 bases; junction bases outside the gene matches: 4. CDR1 and CDR2 from the germline V gene are DFQATT and SNEGSKA (reference sequence). The CDR3 is 13 residues long. This chain's CDR3 is CSASRGLGEKLFF. The CDR3 nucleotides read TGCAGTGCTAGCAGGGGGCTGGGTGAAAAACTGTTTTTT.

This chain uses TRBV10-3 with TRBJ2-7, with a possible D match to TRBD2 (6 bases). The V gene's germline CDR1 is ENHRY and CDR2 SYGVKD. CDR3 length equals 15 residues. The V and J ends lost 0 bases and 7 bases respectively, with 16 bases between them. The CDR3 here is CAISESGGIVKEQYF. DNA for the CDR3: TGTGCCATCAGTGAGTCGGGGGGAATAGTGAAAGAGCAGTACTTC.

This clonotype was recorded a few times. The V and J genes are TRBV5-1 and TRBJ1-5; D not certain. Trimming stripped 0 bases from V and 7 bases from J, with 8 bases between. The length of the CDR3 is 13 residues. Germline V lookup: CDR1 SGHRS, CDR2 YFSETQ. The CDR3, as DNA: TGCGCCAGCAGCTTGGGGTCTGGCCAGCCCCAGCATTTT. The encoded protein is CASSLGSGQPQHF.

This clonotype was detected ten times or more. The chain employs TRBV29-1 and TRBJ2-7; no clear D. The V end lost 5 bases, the J end lost 1 base, and 6 bases lay between the germline ends. The CDR3 sequence is 11 residues long. Germline V gene lookup returns CDR1 SQVTM and CDR2 ANQGSEA. The CDR3 is CSVKGSYEQYF. CDR3 DNA: TGCAGCGTTAAGGGATCCTACGAGCAGTACTTC.

This clonotype was counted between two and nine times. J is TRBJ2-5 and V is TRBV28; 7 positions agree with TRBD2. Germline loops: CDR1 MDHEN, CDR2 SYDVKM. The V gene end was trimmed by 6 bases and the J gene end by 9 bases; junction bases not matched to a gene: 16. The CDR3 contains 15 residues. CDR3: CASSPSGTNPGAQYF. DNA for the CDR3: TGTGCCAGCAGCCCCTCCGGGACTAACCCCGGGGCCCAGTACTTC. Based on the CDR3 plus reference TRBV28 and TRBJ2-5, the full variable domain is DVKVTQSSRYLVKRTGEKVFLECVQDMDHENMFWYRQDPGLGLRLIYFSYDVKMKEKGDIPEGYSVSREKKERFSLILESASTNQTSMYLCASSPSGTNPGAQYFGPGTRLLVL.

This chain links TRBV11-1 with TRBJ2-1; 14 nucleotides line up with TRBD2. This CDR3 is 20 amino acids long. V shed 5 bases, J shed 7 bases, and the junction held 19 bases outside the gene matches. CDR1 and CDR2 (germline): SGHAT, FQDESV (reference sequence). CDR3 nucleotides: TGTGCCAGCAGCCCCGCCTTTTGGACTAGCGGGAGGCCTAGGATAAATGAGCAGTTCTTC. Its translation: CASSPAFWTSGRPRINEQFF.

The chain carries TRBV29-1 and TRBJ1-4; TRBD1 matches at 7 bases. With V trimmed by 7 bases and J by 6 bases, 8 bases remained unmatched. CDR1 and CDR2 from the germline V gene are SQVTM and ANQGSEA. The CDR3 runs to 13 residues. The DNA for the CDR3 is TGCAGCGCCTTGGGGACAGAAGATGAAAAACTGTTTTTT. It translates to CSALGTEDEKLFF.

This clonotype was seen ten or more times. The CDR3 sequence is CASSQDRGYQPQHF. DNA for the CDR3: TGCGCCAGCAGCCAGGACAGGGGGTATCAGCCCCAGCATTTT. The chain is built from TRBV4-3 and TRBJ1-5; 10 bases fit TRBD1. CDR3 size: 14 residues. The V gene end was trimmed by 3 bases and the J gene end by 5 bases; junction bases not matched to a gene: 1. The germline gives CDR1 LGHNA, CDR2 YSLEER.

Ten or more counts support this clonotype. In DNA, the CDR3 is TGCGCCAGCAGCTTGGCCGACGTCGGGTCCGAGCAGTACTTC. As protein: CASSLADVGSEQYF. This chain uses TRBV5-1 with TRBJ2-7; D is unresolved. Deletions cut 0 bases from V and 6 bases from J, with 13 bases between. The CDR3 extends over 14 amino acids. From germline, CDR1 is SGHRS and CDR2 YFSETQ.

A few counts support this clonotype. The V call is TRBV4-2, the J call TRBJ1-1, with 7 bases aligning to TRBD1. Germline CDR1 is LGHNA and CDR2 is YNFKEQ. J was trimmed by 4 bases and V by 4 bases; bases with no gene match: 6. The CDR3 covers 14 residues. The CDR3 DNA reads TGTGCCAGCAGCCTCGATGACAGGGCCACTGAAGCTTTCTTT. Its protein is CASSLDDRATEAFF.

The rearrangement uses TRBV27 and TRBJ2-3; D assignment may be TRBD1 or TRBD2 (5 bases each). CDR1 is MNHEY and CDR2 is SMNVEV in the germline V gene (reference sequence). The CDR3 spans 13 residues. V shed 3 bases and J shed 9 bases, with 13 bases lying between them. CDR3 in amino acids: CASSFSRWGTQYF. The CDR3 coding sequence is TGTGCCAGCAGTTTCTCCCGTTGGGGGACGCAGTATTTT.

This clonotype has a handful of counts. The genes are TRBV20-1 and TRBJ1-5; 7 nucleotides align to TRBD1. Germline V gene lookup returns CDR1 DFQATT and CDR2 SNEGSKA (reference sequence). The CDR3 length is 14 residues. The V segment lost 5 bases and the J segment 4 bases; nucleotides outside the gene matches: 8. The CDR3: CSASGTVRNQPQHF. DNA for the CDR3: TGCAGTGCTTCCGGGACAGTACGAAATCAGCCCCAGCATTTT.

To note about this clonotype: This sequence may be a read error, since a much larger clone differs from it by one base. The chain couples TRBV20-1 to TRBJ1-6; D is unclear. CDR1 and CDR2 from the germline V gene are DFQATT and SNEGSKA (reference sequence). The CDR3 covers 17 residues. The CDR3: CCATLVRRSSYNSPLHF. The CDR3 bases are TGCTGTGCAACCCTGGTCAGACGGAGCTCCTATAATTCACCCCTCCACTTT.

This clonotype was seen more than once but under ten times. The genes are TRBV20-1 and TRBJ1-5; no reliable D call. Germline CDR1 DFQATT, CDR2 SNEGSKA (reference sequence). CDR3 length: 15 amino acids. Trimming stripped 3 bases from V and 0 bases from J, with 12 bases between. The CDR3 reads CSASSGSYSNQPQHF. For the CDR3, the DNA is TGCAGTGCTAGTTCCGGGAGTTATAGCAATCAGCCCCAGCATTTT.

This clonotype was seen only a few times. The chain joins TRBV20-1 to TRBJ2-1; D remains unclear. The CDR3 extends over 14 amino acids. V dropped 5 bases and J dropped 6 bases, with 17 bases sitting between them. The germline gives CDR1 DFQATT, CDR2 SNEGSKA (reference sequence). The CDR3 loop reads CSALDAEMVNEQFF. CDR3 nucleotide sequence: TGCAGTGCTTTGGACGCGGAGATGGTCAATGAGCAGTTCTTC.

This clonotype showed up many times. V usage is TRBV20-1 and J usage is TRBJ2-7; D gene uncertain. Germline-derived CDR1 and CDR2 are DFQATT and SNEGSKA (reference sequence). V was clipped by 5 bases and J by 3 bases, with 8 bases between them. The CDR3 covers 11 residues. The CDR3 protein is CSADGYYEQYF. CDR3 bases: TGCAGTGCTGACGGTTACTACGAGCAGTACTTC.

The chain links TRBV5-1 to TRBJ1-6; 7 bases align to TRBD1. V gave up 3 bases and J gave up 7 bases; unmatched junction bases: 1. CDR3 length: 13 residues. The germline CDR1 and CDR2 sequences are SGHRS and YFSETQ. CDR3 sequence: CASSSGQNSPLHF. CDR3 bases: TGCGCCAGCAGCTCGGGACAGAATTCACCCCTCCACTTT.

V usage is TRBV27 and J usage is TRBJ2-2, with a tentative D call TRBD2 (5 bases). The length of the CDR3 is 15 residues. Germline assignment: CDR1 MNHEY and CDR2 SMNVEV (reference sequence). The ends were cut back, 4 bases at V and 4 bases at J, with 13 bases in the middle. CDR3 loop: CASSSPMRATGELFF. DNA for the CDR3: TGTGCCAGCAGTTCCCCGATGCGGGCCACCGGGGAGCTGTTTTTT.

This chain's CDR3 is CASSLFTGAGANVLTF. Written as DNA, the CDR3 is TGTGCCAGCAGTTTATTTACAGGGGCCGGGGCCAACGTCCTGACTTTC. The chain joins TRBV28 to TRBJ2-6, with TRBD1 matching 7 bases. J gave up 4 bases and V 1 base, and 4 bases lay outside the gene matches. Germline assignment: CDR1 MDHEN and CDR2 SYDVKM. This CDR3 spans 16 amino acids.

This clonotype has only a few counts. The chain joins TRBV12-3 or TRBV12-4 to TRBJ1-6; D perhaps matches TRBD1 (5 bases). The ends were cut back, 6 bases at V and 4 bases at J, with 13 bases in the middle. This CDR3 is 15 amino acids long. The CDR3 sequence is CASRSGGKYNSPLHF. DNA for the CDR3: TGTGCCAGCAGGTCCGGGGGTAAATATAATTCACCCCTCCACTTT.

V and J are TRBV7-6 and TRBJ2-5, with 12 bases lining up with TRBD2. The CDR3 sequence is 17 residues long. Germline V gene lookup returns CDR1 SGHVS and CDR2 FNYEAQ. With V trimmed by 6 bases and J by 0 bases, 8 bases remained unmatched. For the CDR3, the DNA is TGTGCCAGCAGACGACTAGCGGGAGCGGGGTACCAAGAGACCCAGTACTTC. Residues: CASRRLAGAGYQETQYF.

This clonotype was seen a handful of times. The chain is built from TRBV4-2 and TRBJ1-4, with 7 bases that match TRBD1. The junction had 4 bases not matched to a gene; V was cut back by 0 bases and J by 6 bases. Germline lookup yields CDR1 LGHNA and CDR2 YNFKEQ. The CDR3 is 15 residues long. The CDR3, as DNA: TGTGCCAGCAGCCAAGATCAGGGGGGGGATGAAAAACTGTTTTTT. Amino acids: CASSQDQGGDEKLFF.

The sample holds many counts of this clonotype. This chain connects TRBV20-1 to TRBJ1-2; tentatively, D is TRBD1 (5 bases). The CDR3 spans 13 residues. The germline gives CDR1 DFQATT, CDR2 SNEGSKA (reference sequence). For the CDR3, the DNA is TGCAACGCGGGACCCCAAGGATATTATGGCTACACCTTC. The encoded protein is CNAGPQGYYGYTF.

Details on this clonotype: The junction departs from germline at one end; a sequencing error may be responsible. This chain joins TRBV7-6 and TRBJ1-4; no definite D call. The germline V gene has CDR1 SGHVS and CDR2 FNYEAQ. The CDR3 runs 13 residues. The CDR3 here is CASSRVLNEKLLF. DNA of the CDR3: TGTGCCAGCAGCAGGGTACTTAATGAAAAACTGTTGTTT. The full variable domain, its missing parts supplied by reference TRBV7-6 and TRBJ1-4, is GAGVSQSPRYKVTKRGQDVALRCDPISGHVSLYWYRQALGQGPEFLTYFNYEAQQDKSGLPNDRFSAERPEGSISTLTIQRTEQRDSAMYRCASSRVLNEKLLFGSGTQLSVL.

The gene calls are TRBV7-2 and TRBJ2-7; 10 bases are a match to TRBD1. The junction had 11 bases not matched to a gene; V was cut back by 5 bases and J by 7 bases. This CDR3 spans 15 amino acids. Germline assignment: CDR1 SGHTA and CDR2 FQGNSA. The CDR3 loop is CASSLRTGTGEEQYF. CDR3 DNA: TGTGCCAGCAGCCTGAGAACCGGGACAGGGGAGGAGCAGTACTTC.

The table lists this clonotype with a few counts. CDR3 amino acids: CASSQNSADTQYF. The CDR3 coding sequence is TGTGCCAGCAGCCAGAATTCAGCAGATACGCAGTATTTT. The V gene is TRBV7-9, the J gene TRBJ2-3; no definite D call. Trimming stripped 5 bases from V and 4 bases from J, with 10 bases between. The CDR3 has 13 residues. Germline V gives CDR1 SEHNR, CDR2 FQNEAQ (reference sequence).

The rearrangement joins TRBV5-1 to TRBJ2-1; D is possibly TRBD1 (6 bases). The V and J ends lost 2 bases and 3 bases respectively, with 15 bases between them. Germline lookup yields CDR1 SGHRS and CDR2 YFSETQ. CDR3 length equals 16 residues. CDR3 DNA sequence: TGCGCCAGCAGCTTTCTGACAGGAACCCACTACAATGAGCAGTTCTTC. It codes for CASSFLTGTHYNEQFF.

This clonotype showed up many times. V usage is TRBV9 and J usage is TRBJ1-2; D might be TRBD1 (5 bases). CDR1 and CDR2 (germline): SGDLS, YYNGEE. V was shortened by 0 bases and J by 4 bases, with 13 bases between the two germline ends. CDR3 length: 15 amino acids. CDR3 residues: CASSVEAGTSYGYTF. Here the CDR3 DNA reads TGTGCCAGCAGCGTAGAGGCAGGGACTAGCTATGGCTACACCTTC.

The V and J genes are TRBV20-1 and TRBJ2-1, with TRBD2 matching over 10 bases. With V trimmed by 0 bases and J by 6 bases, 2 bases remained unmatched. Per the germline V gene, CDR1 is DFQATT and CDR2 is SNEGSKA (reference sequence). The CDR3 totals 14 residues. Here the CDR3 DNA reads TGCAGTGCTAGAGAGGGACTAGCGATCAATGAGCAGTTCTTC. Protein: CSAREGLAINEQFF.